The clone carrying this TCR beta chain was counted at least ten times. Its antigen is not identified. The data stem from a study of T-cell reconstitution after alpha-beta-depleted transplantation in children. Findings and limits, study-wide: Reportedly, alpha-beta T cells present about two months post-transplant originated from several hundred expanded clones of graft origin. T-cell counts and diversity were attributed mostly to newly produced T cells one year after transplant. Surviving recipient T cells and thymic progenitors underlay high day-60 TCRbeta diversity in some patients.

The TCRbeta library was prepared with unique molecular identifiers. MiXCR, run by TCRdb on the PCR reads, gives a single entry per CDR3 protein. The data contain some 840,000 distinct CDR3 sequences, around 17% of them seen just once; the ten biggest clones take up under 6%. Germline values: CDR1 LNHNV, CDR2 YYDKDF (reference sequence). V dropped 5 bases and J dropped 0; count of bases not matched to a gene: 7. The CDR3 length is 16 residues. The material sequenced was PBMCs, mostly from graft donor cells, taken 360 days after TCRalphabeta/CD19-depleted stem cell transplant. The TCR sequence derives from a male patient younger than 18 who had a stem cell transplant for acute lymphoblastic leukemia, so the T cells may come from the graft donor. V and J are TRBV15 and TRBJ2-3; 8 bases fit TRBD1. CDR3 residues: CATSSWTGLSTDTQYF. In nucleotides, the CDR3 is TGTGCCACCAGCTCCTGGACAGGGCTAAGCACAGATACGCAGTATTTT.